The clone carrying this TCR beta chain was seen ten or more times. No antigen is known for it. The record originates from a study of regulatory T cells in long-lasting Graves disease. The study, taken as a whole, reports: Persistent patients had a count of shared public clonotypes (more than 2,500) that exceeded that of new patients (around 910). TRBV28 was favored in persistent disease, as were TRBJ1-2 and TRBJ2-5.

Building of the TCR beta libraries involved iRepertoire HTBI primers and Arm-PCR of CDR3 regions. A single record per CDR3 protein comes from TCRdb applying MiXCR to the multiplex PCR reads. The sample lists hundreds of thousands of distinct CDR3 sequences, 16% occurring once. The CDR3 has 11 residues. Germline CDR1 reads MDHEN; CDR2 reads SYDVKM. Sample time point: newly diagnosed GD, antithyroid drugs for less than 3 months. Generation of the TCR library employed RNA extracted from PBMCs. These data were likewise used in another study, on T cells in Graves' hyperthyroidism and ophthalmopathy. That source adds: Those patients with uncontrolled infection, other autoimmune disease, pregnancy or lactation were excluded. Among clonotypes expanded in thyroid above 0.001, most were also found in blood.

The sequence derives from a man aged 35-49 years with Graves disease. Sequenced here: peripheral blood mononuclear cells (PBMCs), sampled at new diagnosis, from a patient treated with antithyroid drugs. The chain combines TRBV28 with TRBJ1-1, with unresolved D. The CDR3 sequence: CGVNRNTEAFF. CDR3 sequence (DNA): TGTGGCGTTAATCGGAACACTGAAGCTTTCTTT.